This T cell receptor beta chain derives from a study of blood T cell repertoires in COVID-19 (dated by TCRdb to the early 2020s). Notes on the research overall: Collaborator samples came from the United States, Italy and Spain and covered acute and convalescent phases of COVID-19. The prospective study material was composed of cDNA or gDNA derived from T cells, B-cell-depleted T cells, or PBMCs. Deeply sampled blood TCRbeta repertoires from subjects exposed to, actively infected with, or recovered from COVID-19 were included in the dataset. A freely available public database, intended as a resource for researchers studying the immune response to SARS-CoV-2, is where the repertoires were released. The samples were drawn from the first 160 participants of the ongoing ImmuneRACE study and from over a thousand subjects provided by 6 global collaborators. The sample metadata nearly always contained a de-identified subject ID, COVID-19 status, age in years and sex. HLA class I and class II types, where available, came from metadata supplied by the sample provider rather than from assay-based typing.

Worth noting for this clone: It has no known antigen specificity. Base quality data are lacking; no much larger clone is found one base away.

Broad study findings and their caveats: How much clinical and demographic metadata was included differed by source and by participant, and the metadata was provided uncurated.

Each collaborating institution followed its own protocols to collect whole blood in K2EDTA tubes. For TCRbeta analysis, collaborators shipped samples in one of three forms: frozen whole blood, isolated PBMCs, or DNA extracted from either of those sample types. The immunoSEQ Assay, a bias-controlled multiplex PCR, was used to amplify TCRbeta CDR3 regions from genomic DNA. The authors processed their data as follows. The number of nucleated cells in each sample was estimated from the amplification of reference gene primers within the assay. Sequence reads were collapsed and filtered to measure the absolute abundance of every unique TCRbeta CDR3 rearrangement. Productive Simpson clonality was computed per sample as the square root of Simpson's diversity index over productive rearrangements. Here the immuneACCESS table is served through TCRdb, limited to in-frame sequences with V and J called. Missing clones are a known gap in these copies; in checked studies unresolved V genes cover under half, and the rest lacks a known reason. V, J and clone size are those of that table, while D and trimming were read from the DNA. This sample gives 54,000 or so clones in total; approximately 82% of them show up just once. Approximately 3.4% of the sample comes from the top ten.

V ends up 4 bases short and J 7 bases short, with an unmatched junction base count of 13. As encoded in the germline V gene, CDR1 is SGDLS while CDR2 is YYNGEE. The CDR3 contains 15 residues, cysteine and phenylalanine counted. Just CDR3 DNA is preserved here, 45 bases in frame from base 1. Input material: peripheral blood. The clonotype comes from a woman over 75 with acute or convalescent COVID-19. Recombination linked TRBV9 to TRBJ1-2; 7 bases in the junction line up with TRBD1. The DNA is TGTGCCAGCAGCTATGAGACAGGGCCCCTTGGTGGCTACACCTTC. Translated, it gives CASSYETGPLGGYTF. Full variable domain (CDR3 extended with the reference TRBV9 and TRBJ1-2 proteins): DSGVTQTPKHLITATGQRVTLRCSPRSGDLSVYWYQQSLDQGLQFLIQYYNGEERAKGNILERFSAQQFPDLHSELNLSSLELGDSALYFCASSYETGPLGGYTFGSGTRLTVV.